These T cell receptor beta chains were read from a single sample in a study of CD4 T cells in relation to SARS-CoV-2 and coronaviruses. Antigens of these TCRs are unknown. Sequenced by immunoSEQ multiplex PCR; TCRdb stores in-frame clones only, minus some. Of 21,000 or so clones in the sample, 75% to 85% were seen once. The sequencing sample was made of CD4+ T cells from PBMCs, cultured in vitro. These receptor sequences come from a human donor in good health. CDR3s include the opening cysteine and the closing phenylalanine or tryptophan. Clone size is given for some rows only: seen once, a few or many times, or a class if the clone is expanded.

cdr3_aa v_call clone_size j_call
CASSPSIAGGLNEQFF TRBV7-3 - TRBJ2-1
CASSPGRDYEQYF TRBV9 - TRBJ2-7
CASKLGGSSSTDTQYF TRBV13 few TRBJ2-3
CASQTLGGPRAF TRBV28 - TRBJ2-7
CASSETTGGRGELFF TRBV2 - TRBJ2-2
CASSFGQGVPNEQFF TRBV5-1 few TRBJ2-1
CASSASSSAESQPQHF TRBV5-6 - TRBJ1-5
CATSDSGAGANVLTF TRBV24-1 - TRBJ2-6
CASSLGGLAGGYEQYF TRBV11-3 - TRBJ2-7
CASSQAPGQPNIQYF TRBV14 - TRBJ2-4
CASRADRVVIYF TRBV2 - TRBJ2-7
CASSPRTGGAQYF TRBV11-3 - TRBJ2-5
CASSPGGTGATGELFF TRBV10-2 - TRBJ2-2
CASSRDRGREKLFF TRBV5-1 once TRBJ1-4
CASSQSSGPYNEQFF TRBV3-1/TRBV3-2 - TRBJ2-1
CASSPGGPEAFF TRBV18 - TRBJ1-1
CASSLQGWEQYF TRBV5-4 - TRBJ2-7
CASSRGRTNTGELFF TRBV5-1 - TRBJ2-2
CASKGQATNTGELFF TRBV2 - TRBJ2-2
CASSPIGLAGVGNEQFF TRBV9 - TRBJ2-1
CASSQTTRTGELFF TRBV3-1/TRBV3-2 - TRBJ2-2
CASSVRGTLKGYTF TRBV9 - TRBJ1-2
CASSVGSNEQFF TRBV9 few TRBJ2-1
CASSQEFGTANYGYTF TRBV4-2 - TRBJ1-2